Listed here are 26 T cell receptor beta chains from one sample, sequenced in a study of T-cell reconstitution after alpha-beta-depleted transplantation in children. Preparation of the TCRbeta library used unique molecular identifiers. MiXCR was run by TCRdb on the PCR reads, yielding one entry per CDR3 protein. The sample includes 200,000 to 250,000 distinct CDR3 sequences, 11% seen only once; the top ten take 25% to 30%. The source material was PBMCs, sampled before TCRalphabeta/CD19-depleted stem cell transplant. The receptors shown here come from a child less than two years old with acute myeloid leukemia, due to receive a stem cell transplant.

The table lists this clonotype with many counts. The chain uses TRBV5-1 and TRBJ2-3, with 7 bases identical to TRBD2. CDR3 length: 15 residues. Germline V gives CDR1 SGHRS, CDR2 YFSETQ. The ends lost 3 bases at V and 1 base at J; junction bases unmatched: 5. The CDR3 nucleotides are TGCGCCAGCAGCTATGGACTAGTCGGCACAGATACGCAGTATTTT. It is translated as CASSYGLVGTDTQYF.

This clonotype was counted many times. The V and J genes are TRBV19 and TRBJ1-5, with 7 bases matching TRBD1. This CDR3 region has 14 residues. In germline, CDR1 is LNHDA, CDR2 SQIVND (reference sequence). The J segment lost 9 bases and the V segment lost 3 bases, leaving 8 bases of the junction unmatched. This CDR3 is CASSIPRGDRPQHF. In nucleotides, the CDR3 is TGTGCCAGTAGTATTCCCAGGGGGGATAGGCCCCAGCATTTT.

This clonotype was seen ten or more times. The rearrangement uses TRBV7-9 and TRBJ1-4; D is possibly TRBD1 (6 bases). This CDR3 has 13 amino acids. Trimming cost V 11 bases and J 8 bases, with 18 bases left between them. Germline lookup yields CDR1 SEHNR and CDR2 FQNEAQ (reference sequence). CDR3 nucleotide sequence: TGTGCCTCTGAGCGGCAGGGGCGGGAAAAACTGTTTTTT. It specifies CASERQGREKLFF.

This clonotype was observed a few times. A much bigger clone sits one base away, suggesting this may be a read error. The chain couples TRBV27 to TRBJ1-1; D not certain. The CDR3 loop spans 13 amino acids. The V gene's germline CDR1 is MNHEY and CDR2 SMNVEV (reference sequence). The CDR3 region has the DNA TGTACCAGCAGTTTCGGGGAGAGGACTGAAGCTTTCTTT. It is translated as CTSSFGERTEAFF.

Ten or more counts support this clonotype. V is TRBV4-1 and J is TRBJ1-2; D ambiguous. Trimming removed 0 bases from V and 7 bases from J, with 12 bases in between. Germline values: CDR1 MGHRA, CDR2 YSYEKL. The CDR3 sequence is 14 residues long. The CDR3 DNA reads as TGCGCCAGCAGCCAAGATGTAAGGGAAAGTGGCTACACCTTC. Amino acids: CASSQDVRESGYTF.

This clonotype showed up many times. Written as DNA, the CDR3 is TGCAGTGCTGCCCCCTCAGGGGAGAATTCACCCCTCCACTTT. Its protein is CSAAPSGENSPLHF. This chain joins TRBV20-1 and TRBJ1-6; weak D call: TRBD1 (6 bases). The CDR3 totals 14 residues. V shed 5 bases and J shed 7 bases, with 15 bases lying between them. Germline values: CDR1 DFQATT, CDR2 SNEGSKA (reference sequence).

This clonotype was counted many times. The V gene is TRBV25-1, the J gene TRBJ2-5; D is tentatively TRBD1 or TRBD2 (5 bases each). CDR1 and CDR2 (germline): MGHDK, SYGVNS. V lost 5 bases and J 1 base, leaving 23 bases between the germline ends. The length of the CDR3 is 18 residues. CDR3 protein: CASSWGLRGAKFQETQYF. CDR3 in DNA: TGTGCCAGCAGTTGGGGCCTCCGGGGCGCAAAATTCCAAGAGACCCAGTACTTC.

The table lists this clonotype with a few counts. The chain links TRBV7-2 to TRBJ2-3, with TRBD2 as a possible D gene (5 bases). Trimming stripped 5 bases from V and 8 bases from J, with 14 bases between. In germline, CDR1 is SGHTA, CDR2 FQGNSA. This CDR3 is 13 amino acids long. CDR3 residues: CASSHGEPGTQYF. For the CDR3, the DNA is TGTGCCAGCAGCCACGGGGAACCTGGTACGCAGTATTTT.

V usage is TRBV18 and J usage is TRBJ2-7; D is possibly TRBD1 (5 bases). The V and J ends lost 1 base and 6 bases respectively, with 16 bases between them. CDR1 is KGHSH and CDR2 is LQKENI in the germline V gene. The CDR3 covers 15 residues. CDR3 DNA sequence: TGTGCCAGCTCACCACGATTTTCAGGGAAGGGCGAGCAGTACTTC. Protein: CASSPRFSGKGEQYF.

This clonotype was counted at least ten times. This chain connects TRBV5-1 to TRBJ2-7; 8 positions match TRBD1. From germline, CDR1 is SGHRS and CDR2 YFSETQ. The V segment lost 2 bases and the J segment 1 base; nucleotides outside the gene matches: 2. This CDR3 has 14 amino acids. CDR3 protein: CASSFGQGSYEQYF. As DNA, the CDR3 is TGCGCCAGCAGCTTCGGACAGGGATCCTACGAGCAGTACTTC.

At least ten counts were recorded for this clonotype. The chain carries TRBV20-1 and TRBJ1-5; D remains ambiguous. From germline, CDR1 is DFQATT and CDR2 SNEGSKA (reference sequence). This CDR3 has 14 amino acids. The V end lost 0 bases, the J end lost 0 bases, and 6 bases lay between the germline ends. DNA of the CDR3: TGCAGTGCTAGAGACAGTTATAGCAATCAGCCCCAGCATTTT. Its protein product is CSARDSYSNQPQHF.

This clonotype was seen many times. At one end, the junction sequence differs from germline, possibly due to a read error. The chain combines TRBV7-7 with TRBJ2-5; D unclear. The CDR3 consists of 14 residues. Germline loops: CDR1 SSHAT, CDR2 FNYEAQ (reference sequence). The CDR3 reads CASSLGSVEETQYF. CDR3 bases: TGTGCTAGCAGCTTAGGATCGGTAGAGGAGACCCAGTACTTC.

This clonotype was seen ten or more times. The chain links TRBV4-1 to TRBJ2-3; D not certain. The CDR3 spans 12 residues. With 4 bases removed from V and 5 bases from J, the gap between germline ends came to 7 bases. The germline gives CDR1 MGHRA, CDR2 YSYEKL. DNA of the CDR3: TGCGCCAGCAGCCCCCCAAGAGATACGCAGTATTTT. The encoded protein is CASSPPRDTQYF.

This clonotype has a single count. A clone one base away is much larger, so this may be a read error. The rearrangement uses TRBV12-3 or TRBV12-4 and TRBJ2-3, with 7 bases aligning to TRBD1. CDR3 length: 13 residues. The CDR3 DNA is TGTGCCTGCAGTCTCAGGGGGACAGATACGCAGTATTTT. This codes for CACSLRGTDTQYF.

V usage is TRBV7-8 and J usage is TRBJ2-7, with D uncertain. The CDR3 contains 15 residues. Germline CDR1 and CDR2: SGHVS and FQNEAQ. Trimming removed 5 bases from V and 7 bases from J, with 21 bases in between. The CDR3 loop reads CASSPLGVASGEQYF. The CDR3 coding sequence is TGTGCCAGCAGCCCCCTAGGCGTCGCATCTGGGGAGCAGTACTTC.

This chain connects TRBV19 to TRBJ2-1; TRBD2 matches 8 bases. This CDR3 has 16 amino acids. V was pared by 2 bases and J by 15 bases, with 18 bases of the junction left unmatched. Germline V gene lookup returns CDR1 LNHDA and CDR2 SQIVND (reference sequence). The CDR3 nucleotides read TGTGCCAGTAGTATAACTCTTGAAGGTAGCGGGACCTCAAGGTTCTTC. Its translation: CASSITLEGSGTSRFF.

In this sample, this clonotype turned up many times. V is TRBV6-6 and J is TRBJ1-5; D call uncertain. Germline lookup yields CDR1 MNHNY and CDR2 SVGAGI (reference sequence). The CDR3 extends over 14 amino acids. Trimming took 0 bases from V and 7 from J, leaving 10 bases between them. CDR3 sequence (DNA): TGTGCCAGCAGTTACTCGACGGAGGGACAGCCCCAGCATTTT. Translation: CASSYSTEGQPQHF.

This clonotype was found many times. The chain joins TRBV20-1 to TRBJ2-2; D not resolved. Germline V gene lookup returns CDR1 DFQATT and CDR2 SNEGSKA (reference sequence). The CDR3 consists of 13 residues. V was pared by 1 base and J by 3 bases, with 6 bases between. The CDR3: CSARGGHTGELFF. CDR3 nucleotides: TGCAGTGCTAGAGGGGGTCACACCGGGGAGCTGTTTTTT.

This clonotype was seen repeatedly, ten times or more. The chain has TRBV10-2 and TRBJ2-2; D unresolved. This CDR3 has 12 residues. Between the trimmed V and J ends, which lost 7 bases and 6 bases, there was a span of 9 bases. Germline loops: CDR1 WSHSY, CDR2 SAAADI. As DNA, the CDR3 is TGCGCCAGCAATGCGTTGGCCGGGGAGCTGTTTTTT. Protein sequence: CASNALAGELFF.

This clonotype was seen many times. This chain uses TRBV7-8 with TRBJ1-2, with D perhaps TRBD1 (6 bases). V was cut by 5 bases and J by 0 bases, with 13 bases left in between. The CDR3 spans 15 residues. Germline-derived CDR1 and CDR2 are SGHVS and FQNEAQ. CDR3 nucleotides: TGTGCCAGCAGCCTTCAGGGGACTCCTAACTATGGCTACACCTTC. Translation gives CASSLQGTPNYGYTF.

The chain employs TRBV10-3 and TRBJ1-1; a weak D match, TRBD1 (5 bases). Trimming stripped 9 bases from V and 5 bases from J, with 10 bases between. Germline CDR1 and CDR2: ENHRY and SYGVKD. The CDR3 is 11 amino acids. For the CDR3, the DNA is TGTGCCATTAGAGGGGTGACTGAAGCTTTCTTT. This sequence encodes CAIRGVTEAFF.

This clonotype was picked up many times. The chain carries TRBV7-8 and TRBJ2-5; perhaps TRBD1 as D (6 bases). The CDR3 has 13 residues. Between the trimmed V and J ends, which lost 5 bases and 3 bases, there was a span of 10 bases. CDR1 SGHVS and CDR2 FQNEAQ come from the germline V gene. The CDR3 DNA reads TGTGCCAGCAGCATGCGACAGGAAGAGACCCAGTACTTC. It yields the protein CASSMRQEETQYF. Using reference TRBV7-8 and TRBJ2-5 for the parts outside the CDR3, the full variable domain is GAGVSQSPRYKVAKRGQDVALRCDPISGHVSLFWYQQALGQGPEFLTYFQNEAQLDKSGLPSDRFFAERPEGSVSTLKIQRTQQEDSAVYLCASSMRQEETQYFGPGTRLLVL.

As for this clonotype: Being one base from a much bigger clone, this may be a read error. This chain joins TRBV5-1 and TRBJ2-2, with 7 bases fitting TRBD1. The CDR3 has 14 amino acids. Germline V gene lookup returns CDR1 SGHRS and CDR2 YFSETQ. The CDR3 is CGSSPGQMTGELFF. The CDR3 coding sequence is TGCGGCAGCAGCCCGGGACAGATGACCGGGGAGCTGTTTTTT.

This clonotype was counted at least ten times. The rearrangement joins TRBV9 to TRBJ2-1; TRBD2 agrees at 14 bases. CDR1 is SGDLS, CDR2 YYNGEE, per germline. Germline trimming cut 1 base from V and 2 bases from J; bases unmatched to any gene: 8. The CDR3 is made up of 19 amino acids. The CDR3 reads CASSVPGTSGRGPYNEQFF. CDR3 coding DNA: TGTGCCAGCAGCGTACCCGGGACTAGCGGGAGAGGGCCCTACAATGAGCAGTTCTTC.

The rearrangement links TRBV7-2 to TRBJ1-2; no firm D call. V lost 2 bases, J lost 7 bases, and 5 bases lay in between. This CDR3 region has 11 residues. Germline V gene lookup returns CDR1 SGHTA and CDR2 FQGNSA. Here the CDR3 reads CASSLLFGYTF. In nucleotides, the CDR3 is TGTGCCAGCAGCTTACTCTTTGGCTACACCTTC.

The chain carries TRBV4-1 and TRBJ1-4; D unclear. From germline, CDR1 is MGHRA and CDR2 YSYEKL. The CDR3 contains 16 residues. Trimming stripped 4 bases from V and 8 bases from J, with 20 bases between. The DNA for the CDR3 is TGCGCCAGCAGCCCTACCTTAGCCCCGGCGGAGGAAAAACTGTTTTTT. Its protein is CASSPTLAPAEEKLFF.